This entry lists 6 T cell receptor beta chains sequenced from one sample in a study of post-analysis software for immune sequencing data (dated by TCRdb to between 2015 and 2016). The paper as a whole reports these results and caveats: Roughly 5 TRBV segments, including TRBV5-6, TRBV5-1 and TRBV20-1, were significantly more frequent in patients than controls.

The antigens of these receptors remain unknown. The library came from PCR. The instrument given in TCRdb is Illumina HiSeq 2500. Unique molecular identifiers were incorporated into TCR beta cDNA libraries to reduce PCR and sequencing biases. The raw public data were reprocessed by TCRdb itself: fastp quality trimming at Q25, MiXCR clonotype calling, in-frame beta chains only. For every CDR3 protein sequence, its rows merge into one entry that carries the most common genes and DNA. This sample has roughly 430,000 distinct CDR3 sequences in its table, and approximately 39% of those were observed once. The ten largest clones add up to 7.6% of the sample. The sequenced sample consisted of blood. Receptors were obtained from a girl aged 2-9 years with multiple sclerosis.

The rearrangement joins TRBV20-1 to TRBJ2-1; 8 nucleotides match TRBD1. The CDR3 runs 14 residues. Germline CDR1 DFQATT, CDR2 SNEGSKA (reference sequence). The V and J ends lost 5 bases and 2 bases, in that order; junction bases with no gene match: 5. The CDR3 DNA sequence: TGCAGTGCTCAGACAGGGGCGCCCTACAATGAGCAGTTCTTC. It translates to CSAQTGAPYNEQFF.

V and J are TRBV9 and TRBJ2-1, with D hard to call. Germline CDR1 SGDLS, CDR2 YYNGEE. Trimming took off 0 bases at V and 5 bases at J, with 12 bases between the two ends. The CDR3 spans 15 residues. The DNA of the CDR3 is TGTGCCAGCAGCGTAGAGGGTCCCCTCAACAATGAGCAGTTCTTC. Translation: CASSVEGPLNNEQFF.

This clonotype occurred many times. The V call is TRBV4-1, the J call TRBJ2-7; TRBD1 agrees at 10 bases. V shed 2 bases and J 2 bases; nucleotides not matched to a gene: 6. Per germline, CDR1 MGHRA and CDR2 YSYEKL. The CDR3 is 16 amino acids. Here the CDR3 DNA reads TGCGCCAGCAGCCAAAGACCCGGACAGGGGGCCTACGAGCAGTACTTC. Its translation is CASSQRPGQGAYEQYF.

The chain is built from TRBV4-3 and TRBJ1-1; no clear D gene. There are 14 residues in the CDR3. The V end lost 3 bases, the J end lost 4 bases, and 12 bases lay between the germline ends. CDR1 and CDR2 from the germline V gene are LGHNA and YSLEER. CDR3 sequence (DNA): TGCGCCAGCAGCCACAACCCCCGAGTCACTGAAGCTTTCTTT. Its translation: CASSHNPRVTEAFF.

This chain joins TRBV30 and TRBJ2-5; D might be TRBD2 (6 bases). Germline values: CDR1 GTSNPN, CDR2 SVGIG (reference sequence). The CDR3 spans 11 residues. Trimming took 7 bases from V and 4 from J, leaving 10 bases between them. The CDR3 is CASGVTETQYF. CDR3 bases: TGTGCCTCGGGGGTTACAGAGACCCAGTACTTC. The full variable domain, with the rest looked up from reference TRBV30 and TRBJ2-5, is SQTIHQWPATLVQPVGSPLSLECTVEGTSNPNLYWYRQAAGRGLQLLFYSVGIGQISSEVPQNLSASRPQDRQFILSSKKLLLSDSGFYLCASGVTETQYFGPGTRLLVL.

The CDR3 DNA sequence: TGCAGTGCTAATGTTGCGACTAGCTCTTCCTACGAGCAGTACTTC. Its protein is CSANVATSSSYEQYF. This rearrangement joins TRBV20-1 to TRBJ2-7; 7 nucleotides line up with TRBD2. This CDR3 spans 15 amino acids. The V segment lost 4 bases and the J segment 1 base; nucleotides outside the gene matches: 10. Looked up from germline, CDR1 is DFQATT and CDR2 is SNEGSKA (reference sequence).